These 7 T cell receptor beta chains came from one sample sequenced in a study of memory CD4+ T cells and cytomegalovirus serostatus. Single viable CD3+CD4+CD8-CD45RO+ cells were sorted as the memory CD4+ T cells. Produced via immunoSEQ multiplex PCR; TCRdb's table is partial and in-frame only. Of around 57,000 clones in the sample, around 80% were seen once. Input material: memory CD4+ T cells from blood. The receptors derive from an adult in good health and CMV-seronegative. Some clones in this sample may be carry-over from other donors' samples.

This CDR3 is CACQTATNEKLFF. CDR3 sequence (DNA): TGTGCCTGCCAGACAGCAACTAATGAAAAACTGTTTTTT. The chain carries TRBV30 and TRBJ1-4, with a weak D call TRBD1 (5 bases). Looked up from germline, CDR1 is GTSNPN and CDR2 is SVGIG (reference sequence). With 6 bases removed from V and 0 bases from J, the gap between germline ends came to 8 bases. This CDR3 has 13 amino acids.

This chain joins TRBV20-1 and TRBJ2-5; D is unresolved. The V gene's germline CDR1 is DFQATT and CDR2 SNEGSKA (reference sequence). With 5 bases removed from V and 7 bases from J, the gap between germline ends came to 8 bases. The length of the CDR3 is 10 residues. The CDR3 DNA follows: TGCAGTGCTGCGCTCGGGACCCAGTACTTC. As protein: CSAALGTQYF.

CDR3 sequence: CASSLNTGMNTEAFF. The CDR3 nucleotides are TGCGCCAGCAGCTTGAATACAGGGATGAACACTGAAGCTTTCTTT. This chain connects TRBV5-1 to TRBJ1-1; perhaps TRBD1 as D (6 bases). Germline V lookup: CDR1 SGHRS, CDR2 YFSETQ. The CDR3 totals 15 residues. V was shortened by 1 base and J by 0 bases, with 10 bases between the two germline ends.

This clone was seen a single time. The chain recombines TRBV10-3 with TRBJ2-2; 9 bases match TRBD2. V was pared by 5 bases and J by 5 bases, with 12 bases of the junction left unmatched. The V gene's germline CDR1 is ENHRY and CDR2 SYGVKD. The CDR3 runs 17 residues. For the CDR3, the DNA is TGTGCCATCAGTCAGGGGTTAGCGGGAGCGAGGACCGGGGAGCTGTTTTTT. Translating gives CAISQGLAGARTGELFF.

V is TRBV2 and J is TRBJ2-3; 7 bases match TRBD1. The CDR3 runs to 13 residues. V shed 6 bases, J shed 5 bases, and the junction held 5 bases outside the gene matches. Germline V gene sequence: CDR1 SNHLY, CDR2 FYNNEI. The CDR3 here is CASSRQGLDTQYF. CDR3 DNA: TGTGCCAGCAGCCGACAGGGTTTAGATACGCAGTATTTT.

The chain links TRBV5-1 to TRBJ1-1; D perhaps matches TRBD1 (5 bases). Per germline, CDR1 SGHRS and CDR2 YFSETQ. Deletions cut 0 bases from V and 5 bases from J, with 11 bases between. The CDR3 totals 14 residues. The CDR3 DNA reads TGCGCCAGCAGCTTGGCCGGGGCAGAAACTGAAGCTTTCTTT. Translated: CASSLAGAETEAFF.

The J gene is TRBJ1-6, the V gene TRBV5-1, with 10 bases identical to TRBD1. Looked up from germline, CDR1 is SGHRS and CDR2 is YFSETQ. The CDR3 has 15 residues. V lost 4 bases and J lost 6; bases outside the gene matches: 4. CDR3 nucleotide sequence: TGCGCCAGCAGCCCGGACAGGGGGGGTAATTCACCCCTCCACTTT. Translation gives CASSPDRGGNSPLHF.